This passage covers 5 T cell receptor beta chains from one sample sequenced in a study of cytomegalovirus exposure and HLA in healthy donors. Libraries were prepared by immunoSEQ multiplex PCR; TCRdb keeps only in-frame clonotypes and omits some of them. This sample carries a few hundred thousand clones, about 90% of them seen once, and the ten largest clones take around 12%. Input material: PBMCs. These receptors were obtained from a man in his late teens or twenties in good health and CMV-seropositive.

This clone was detected once. The CDR3 DNA reads TGTGCCAGCAGCTTAGCAGGGGCTAACTATGGCTACACCTTC. This translates into CASSLAGANYGYTF. The chain employs TRBV7-2 and TRBJ1-2; tentative D call: TRBD1 (5 bases). CDR1 and CDR2 from the germline V gene are SGHTA and FQGNSA. The CDR3 sequence is 14 residues long. With 0 bases removed from V and 0 bases from J, the gap between germline ends came to 5 bases.

The chain couples TRBV7-6 to TRBJ2-5; D is possibly TRBD2 (6 bases). The CDR3 has 15 amino acids. The V gene's germline CDR1 is SGHVS and CDR2 FNYEAQ. The V and J ends lost 5 bases and 5 bases respectively, with 18 bases between them. The CDR3 DNA reads as TGTGCCAGCAGCCTACGGGAGCTAGCAGCCGAGACCCAGTACTTC. It translates to CASSLRELAAETQYF.

This clone was observed a single time. The chain uses TRBV4-1 and TRBJ2-3, with no clear D. There are 12 residues in the CDR3. The germline gives CDR1 MGHRA, CDR2 YSYEKL. Between the trimmed V and J ends, which lost 6 bases and 5 bases, there was a span of 9 bases. The CDR3 loop reads CASSPPLDTQYF. The CDR3 DNA reads as TGCGCCAGCAGTCCGCCATTAGATACGCAGTATTTT.

In this sample, this clone turned up once. CDR3 amino acids: CASSPRLGNIQYF. The CDR3 DNA is TGTGCCAGCAGCCCCAGGCTGGGGAACATTCAGTACTTC. The chain uses TRBV2 and TRBJ2-4; D is uncertain. Germline assignment: CDR1 SNHLY and CDR2 FYNNEI. Between the trimmed V and J ends, which lost 6 bases and 7 bases, there was a span of 13 bases. The CDR3 is 13 amino acids. Using reference TRBV2 and TRBJ2-4 for the parts outside the CDR3, the full variable domain is EPEVTQTPSHQVTQMGQEVILRCVPISNHLYFYWYRQILGQKVEFLVSFYNNEISEKSEIFDDQFSVERPDGSNFTLKIRSTKLEDSAMYFCASSPRLGNIQYFGAGTRLSVL.

This chain links TRBV4-1 with TRBJ2-2; D ambiguous. The CDR3 totals 15 residues. The germline V gene has CDR1 MGHRA and CDR2 YSYEKL. V was clipped by 2 bases and J by 4 bases, with 11 bases between them. CDR3 in DNA: TGCGCCAGCAGCCAAACAGTCGGGCGCACCGGGGAGCTGTTTTTT. This codes for CASSQTVGRTGELFF.